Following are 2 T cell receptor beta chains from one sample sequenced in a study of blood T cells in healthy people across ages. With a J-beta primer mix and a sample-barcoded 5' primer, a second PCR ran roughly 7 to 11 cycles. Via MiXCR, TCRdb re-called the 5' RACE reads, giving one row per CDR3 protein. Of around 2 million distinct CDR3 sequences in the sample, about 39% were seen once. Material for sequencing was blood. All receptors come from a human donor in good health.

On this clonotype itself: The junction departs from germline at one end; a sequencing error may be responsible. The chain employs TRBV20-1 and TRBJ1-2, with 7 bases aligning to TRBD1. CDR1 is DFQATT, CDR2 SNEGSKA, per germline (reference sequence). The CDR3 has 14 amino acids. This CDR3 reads CSTRKTGVGYGYTF. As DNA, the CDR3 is TGCAGTACTAGAAAAACAGGGGTTGGTTATGGCTACACCTTC.

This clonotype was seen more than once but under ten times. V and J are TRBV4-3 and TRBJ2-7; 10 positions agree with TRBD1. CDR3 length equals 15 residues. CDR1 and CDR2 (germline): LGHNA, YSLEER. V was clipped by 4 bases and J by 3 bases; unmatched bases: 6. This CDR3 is CASSRTGTGVYEQYF. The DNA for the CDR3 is TGCGCCAGCAGCCGAACCGGGACAGGGGTCTACGAGCAGTACTTC.